Presented here are 14 T cell receptor beta chains from one specimen sequenced in a study of post-analysis software for immune sequencing data. TCR beta cDNA libraries included unique molecular identifiers. TCRdb processed the PCR reads anew with MiXCR; each CDR3 protein has one entry. Found here are approximately 730,000 distinct CDR3 sequences, 25% to 30% of them singletons; the top ten hold more than 0.45%. What these receptors recognize is not known. Study-wide results and caveats: The study found TRBV5-6, TRBV5-1 and TRBV20-1 among five or six TRBV segments more frequent in patients than controls.

Material for sequencing was blood. The receptors shown here come from a girl between 5 and 17 years old with multiple sclerosis.

This clonotype was seen once. The genes are TRBV27 and TRBJ2-1; 10 positions match TRBD2. Germline values: CDR1 MNHEY, CDR2 SMNVEV (reference sequence). V gave up 0 bases and J gave up 7 bases; unmatched junction bases: 6. The CDR3 runs 16 residues. This CDR3 reads CASSLSASGSGNEQFF. DNA for the CDR3: TGTGCCAGCAGTTTATCGGCTAGCGGGAGCGGGAATGAGCAGTTCTTC.

The J gene is TRBJ2-6, the V gene TRBV27; possibly TRBD1 for D (7 bases). With 5 bases removed from V and 2 bases from J, the gap between germline ends came to 13 bases. This CDR3 region has 16 residues. Germline V gives CDR1 MNHEY, CDR2 SMNVEV (reference sequence). The CDR3 DNA reads TGTGCCAGCAGTGACCCCAGGGGGGCTGGGGCCAACGTCCTGACTTTC. This encodes CASSDPRGAGANVLTF. Variable domain in full (rest from reference TRBV27 and TRBJ2-6): EAQVTQNPRYLITVTGKKLTVTCSQNMNHEYMSWYRQDPGLGLRQIYYSMNVEVTDKGDVPEGYKVSRKEKRNFPLILESPSPNQTSLYFCASSDPRGAGANVLTFGAGSRLTVL.

This clonotype appeared a few times. V usage is TRBV4-3 and J usage is TRBJ2-4; 7 positions match TRBD2. Looked up from germline, CDR1 is LGHNA and CDR2 is YSLEER. V trimming: 3 bases; J trimming: 13 bases; junction bases outside the gene matches: 18. This CDR3 is built from 16 residues. The CDR3 reads CASSQDGLGVPYEQYF. The CDR3 DNA sequence: TGCGCCAGCAGCCAGGATGGACTAGGGGTACCCTATGAGCAGTACTTC.

V gene TRBV18 combines with J gene TRBJ2-3; D is unresolved. Germline-derived CDR1 and CDR2 are KGHSH and LQKENI. CDR3 length: 14 residues. V shed 3 bases and J shed 6 bases, with 13 bases lying between them. The CDR3 here is CASSPEGPMDTQYF. CDR3 bases: TGTGCCAGCTCACCCGAAGGCCCTATGGATACGCAGTATTTT.

In its sample, this clonotype was seen a few times. V usage is TRBV20-1 and J usage is TRBJ1-5; 7 nucleotides line up with TRBD1. V lost 1 base, J lost 3 bases, and 9 bases stayed unmatched. The V gene's germline CDR1 is DFQATT and CDR2 SNEGSKA (reference sequence). The CDR3 runs 16 residues. CDR3 bases: TGCAGTGCTAGAGCCGGGACAGCCAGACTCAATCAGCCCCAGCATTTT. It codes for CSARAGTARLNQPQHF.

This rearrangement joins TRBV20-1 to TRBJ2-7; D may be TRBD1 (5 bases). V lost 4 bases and J 0 bases, leaving 13 bases between the germline ends. The CDR3 covers 14 residues. Germline lookup yields CDR1 DFQATT and CDR2 SNEGSKA (reference sequence). The CDR3 nucleotides read TGCAGTGCTACCGACAGCTCGAACTCCTACGAGCAGTACTTC. This translates into CSATDSSNSYEQYF.

The chain uses TRBV5-5 and TRBJ2-4, with D hard to call. Germline V gives CDR1 SGHKS, CDR2 YYEKEE (reference sequence). Trimming removed 3 bases at V and 1 base at J, with 11 bases between. The CDR3 has 15 residues. The CDR3 spells CASSWEAHAKNIQYF. The CDR3, as DNA: TGTGCCAGCAGCTGGGAAGCACACGCCAAAAACATTCAGTACTTC.

The rearrangement links TRBV29-1 to TRBJ1-2; D uncertain. The V gene lost 8 bases and the J gene lost 0 bases, with 10 bases spanning the gap. There are 12 residues in the CDR3. The germline CDR1 and CDR2 sequences are SQVTM and ANQGSEA. CDR3 amino acids: CSTSQANYGYTF. In nucleotides, the CDR3 is TGCAGCACCTCCCAAGCTAACTATGGCTACACCTTC.

The genes are TRBV27 and TRBJ2-1; TRBD2 matches at 9 bases. This CDR3 has 15 amino acids. Germline-derived CDR1 and CDR2 are MNHEY and SMNVEV (reference sequence). V trimming: 3 bases; J trimming: 7 bases; junction bases outside the gene matches: 7. CDR3 sequence: CASSFGGRARNEQFF. The CDR3, as DNA: TGTGCCAGCAGTTTCGGCGGGAGGGCCAGGAATGAGCAGTTCTTC.

The chain carries TRBV5-6 and TRBJ2-2; 12 nucleotides line up with TRBD1. Germline-derived CDR1 and CDR2 are SGHDT and YYEEEE. The CDR3 has 16 amino acids. The junction had 7 bases not matched to a gene; V was cut back by 4 bases and J by 6 bases. CDR3 coding DNA: TGTGCCAGCAGCCGGCAGGGACAGGGGGCCGCCGGGGAGCTGTTTTTT. As protein: CASSRQGQGAAGELFF.

As concerns this clonotype: This could be a read error, since a much larger clone is one nucleotide away. This sequence joins TRBV12-3 or TRBV12-4 and TRBJ2-1; D may be TRBD1 or TRBD2 (6 bases each). The J call may be in error: the DNA end matches TRBJ2-7 better. This CDR3 is built from 14 residues. The CDR3 DNA reads as TGTGCCAGCAGTTTAGGGGGGGCCTACAATGAGCAGTACTTC. Its protein product is CASSLGGAYNEQYF.

The table lists this clonotype with many counts. The V gene is TRBV4-3, the J gene TRBJ2-7; D is uncertain. Germline V lookup: CDR1 LGHNA, CDR2 YSLEER. The germline V and J ends were trimmed by 5 bases and 1 base, with 15 bases remaining between them. CDR3 length equals 15 residues. CDR3 sequence: CASSFSRSGSYEQYF. DNA for the CDR3: TGCGCCAGCAGCTTCAGTCGTAGTGGGTCCTACGAGCAGTACTTC.

The chain recombines TRBV6-2 or TRBV6-3 with TRBJ1-5; TRBD1 matches at 8 bases. The trim removed 5 bases at V and 6 bases at J, leaving 9 bases unmatched. Germline values: CDR1 MNHEY, CDR2 SVGEGT. The CDR3 spans 15 residues. The CDR3 region is CASSTRGRGGQPQHF. The CDR3 nucleotides are TGTGCCAGCAGTACCAGGGGGCGCGGAGGTCAGCCCCAGCATTTT.

This clonotype was found a few times. The chain employs TRBV20-1 and TRBJ1-5; D not resolved. Trimming left V 6 bases short and J 0 bases short, with 6 bases between. Germline CDR1 reads DFQATT; CDR2 reads SNEGSKA (reference sequence). This CDR3 comprises 12 residues. CDR3 coding DNA: TGCAGTGCCAGTGTTAGCAATCAGCCCCAGCATTTT. Protein: CSASVSNQPQHF.